The clone carrying this T cell receptor beta chain has just one count. MiXCR, applied by TCRdb to the 5' RACE reads, yields one record per CDR3 protein. The sample records nearly 200,000 distinct CDR3 sequences, more than 15% being singletons. Looked up from germline, CDR1 is SGHTA and CDR2 is FQGTGA. The CDR3 consists of 15 residues. V shed 2 bases, J shed 5 bases, and the junction held 6 bases outside the gene matches. The entry originates in a study of identical twins. Separately, the same data were catalogued under a study of T cells expressing NK-cell markers.

Sequencing was carried out using CD8+ T cells sorted from blood. This TCR was sampled from a woman aged 18-29 years in good health. This chain uses TRBV7-3 with TRBJ2-5; 9 bases agree with TRBD1. The CDR3 here is CASSLYRGRTETQYF. Written as DNA, the CDR3 is TGTGCCAGCAGCTTATACAGGGGGCGCACGGAGACCCAGTACTTC.